These 30 T cell receptor beta chains share one sample of origin, sequenced in a study of cytomegalovirus exposure and HLA in healthy donors. Some clones are missing from TCRdb's copy, which holds only in-frame ones; the method was immunoSEQ multiplex PCR. The data show roughly 90,000 clones, 85% seen once. The sample was PBMCs. Source of these receptors: a man between 18 and 29 years old in good health and CMV-seropositive.

The chain joins TRBV5-6 to TRBJ1-4; TRBD1 aligns across 8 bases. V dropped 0 bases and J dropped 7; count of bases not matched to a gene: 5. Germline loops: CDR1 SGHDT, CDR2 YYEEEE. The CDR3 covers 15 residues. In DNA form, the CDR3 reads TGTGCCAGCAGCTTGGGGACAGGGTTCAGTGAAAAACTGTTTTTT. Translation gives CASSLGTGFSEKLFF.

This chain joins TRBV7-9 and TRBJ2-2; TRBD2 agrees at 12 bases. J gave up 5 bases and V 4 bases, and 5 bases lay outside the gene matches. The germline V gene encodes CDR1 SEHNR and CDR2 FQNEAQ (reference sequence). The CDR3 has 16 residues. Here the CDR3 reads CASSSTSGRWTGELFF. The CDR3 DNA reads TGTGCCAGCAGCTCCACTAGCGGGAGGTGGACCGGGGAGCTGTTTTTT.

The chain combines TRBV29-1 with TRBJ2-4; the match to TRBD1 covers 8 bases. The V and J ends lost 7 bases and 11 bases, in that order; junction bases with no gene match: 10. Germline V gives CDR1 SQVTM, CDR2 ANQGSEA. This CDR3 contains 12 residues. The CDR3 loop is CSEVGRGRFQYF. The CDR3, as DNA: TGCAGCGAGGTTGGCAGGGGGCGCTTTCAGTACTTC.

The chain recombines TRBV28 with TRBJ2-2; possible D gene TRBD2, 6 bases. The V gene's germline CDR1 is MDHEN and CDR2 SYDVKM. V dropped 7 bases and J dropped 0 bases, with 12 bases sitting between them. The CDR3 loop spans 15 amino acids. The CDR3 DNA follows: TGTGCCAGCACGGTTGGAGGGACGAACACCGGGGAGCTGTTTTTT. Encoded protein: CASTVGGTNTGELFF.

V usage is TRBV6-5 and J usage is TRBJ2-1; no definite D call. Germline V gene sequence: CDR1 MNHEY, CDR2 SVGAGI. This CDR3 region has 16 residues. Trimming took off 2 bases at V and 7 bases at J, with 18 bases between the two ends. Here the CDR3 reads CASSYQSSEGGNEQFF. In nucleotides, the CDR3 is TGTGCCAGCAGTTACCAATCGAGCGAAGGTGGAAATGAGCAGTTCTTC.

J is TRBJ2-3 and V is TRBV4-1, with D maybe TRBD2 (7 bases). From germline, CDR1 is MGHRA and CDR2 YSYEKL. This CDR3 region has 17 residues. V was trimmed by 0 bases and J by 2 bases, leaving 15 bases between them. This CDR3 is CASSQDTGGQPTDTQYF. The CDR3 nucleotides read TGCGCCAGCAGCCAAGATACGGGAGGACAGCCCACAGATACGCAGTATTTT.

The chain employs TRBV9 and TRBJ1-1; no definite D call. The CDR3 loop spans 16 amino acids. Per germline, CDR1 SGDLS and CDR2 YYNGEE. The V gene lost 0 bases and the J gene lost 4 bases, with 16 bases spanning the gap. The DNA of the CDR3 is TGTGCCAGCAGCGTAGTCGGGGATTCCGCGGGCACTGAAGCTTTCTTT. It codes for CASSVVGDSAGTEAFF.

The J gene is TRBJ1-1, the V gene TRBV27, with TRBD1 as a possible D gene (6 bases). The CDR3 is 13 residues long. Trimming removed 5 bases from V and 4 bases from J, with 11 bases in between. Germline CDR1 is MNHEY and CDR2 is SMNVEV (reference sequence). The CDR3 loop reads CASSLRQVTEAFF. The CDR3 nucleotides read TGTGCCAGCAGTCTAAGACAGGTCACTGAAGCTTTCTTT.

The chain uses TRBV11-2 and TRBJ2-7, with 9 nucleotides matching TRBD2. This CDR3 has 14 amino acids. Trimming cost V 5 bases and J 12 bases; bases outside gene matches: 14. Germline CDR1 is SGHAT and CDR2 is FQNNGV. CDR3 sequence reads: CASSHGTSQMQAYF. CDR3 in DNA: TGTGCCAGCAGCCACGGGACTAGCCAAATGCAGGCGTACTTC.

The gene calls are TRBV25-1 and TRBJ2-1, with D tentatively TRBD2 (7 bases). Germline CDR1 is MGHDK and CDR2 is SYGVNS. This CDR3 has 17 amino acids. Trimming left V 4 bases short and J 5 bases short, with 21 bases between. This CDR3 is CASSVNLGGGPNNEQFF. As DNA, the CDR3 is TGTGCCAGCAGTGTAAATCTAGGGGGAGGGCCTAACAATGAGCAGTTCTTC.

This clone showed up just once. This chain connects TRBV5-1 to TRBJ2-1, with D perhaps TRBD2 (5 bases). With 4 bases removed from V and 4 bases from J, the gap between germline ends came to 9 bases. The CDR3 consists of 13 residues. CDR1 is SGHRS and CDR2 is YFSETQ in the germline V gene. CDR3 nucleotide sequence: TGCGCCAGCAGCCCGACGGGATACAATGAGCAGTTCTTC. This codes for CASSPTGYNEQFF.

The CDR3, as DNA: TGTGCCAGCAGTCAGGGGGCGGGTTACGGGGAGCTGTTTTTT. Translation: CASSQGAGYGELFF. This chain links TRBV6-5 with TRBJ2-2, with 8 bases lining up with TRBD1. The V segment lost 5 bases and the J segment 7 bases; nucleotides outside the gene matches: 6. Germline assignment: CDR1 MNHEY and CDR2 SVGAGI. The CDR3 totals 14 residues.

The chain employs TRBV28 and TRBJ1-5; possibly TRBD1 for D (5 bases). The CDR3 totals 15 residues. Trimming cost V 8 bases and J 1 base, with 15 bases left between them. Per the germline V gene, CDR1 is MDHEN and CDR2 is SYDVKM. Here the CDR3 DNA reads TGTGCCAGCTCTTCGGGGGTATTGAGCAATCAGCCCCAGCATTTT. It yields the protein CASSSGVLSNQPQHF. Looking up the rest from reference TRBV28 and TRBJ1-5 gives the full variable domain: DVKVTQSSRYLVKRTGEKVFLECVQDMDHENMFWYRQDPGLGLRLIYFSYDVKMKEKGDIPEGYSVSREKKERFSLILESASTNQTSMYLCASSSGVLSNQPQHFGDGTRLSIL.

The V gene is TRBV9, the J gene TRBJ2-3; 7 bases are shared with TRBD2. CDR1 is SGDLS, CDR2 YYNGEE, per germline. V dropped 3 bases and J dropped 6; count of bases not matched to a gene: 13. This CDR3 spans 16 amino acids. Here the CDR3 reads CASSGRSSGDPDTQYF. Written as DNA, the CDR3 is TGTGCCAGCAGCGGAAGGTCCAGCGGGGATCCGGATACGCAGTATTTT.

This chain joins TRBV18 and TRBJ2-3; 14 nucleotides line up with TRBD2. V lost 3 bases and J lost 1; bases outside the gene matches: 0. CDR3 size: 16 residues. Germline V gene lookup returns CDR1 KGHSH and CDR2 LQKENI. The CDR3 here is CASSPGLAGGTDTQYF. The CDR3 bases are TGTGCCAGCTCACCGGGACTAGCGGGGGGCACAGATACGCAGTATTTT.

The chain combines TRBV4-2 with TRBJ2-1, with 11 positions matching TRBD2. The CDR3 has 18 amino acids. Germline CDR1 and CDR2: LGHNA and YNFKEQ. The V segment lost 4 bases and the J segment 0 bases; nucleotides outside the gene matches: 8. This CDR3 reads CASSRLAGGRDSYNEQFF. Here the CDR3 DNA reads TGTGCCAGCAGCCGTCTAGCGGGAGGTAGGGACTCCTACAATGAGCAGTTCTTC.

This clone was found a few times. The rearrangement uses TRBV6-6 and TRBJ1-2; the match to TRBD1 covers 7 bases. The CDR3 has 12 amino acids. V lost 5 bases and J lost 3; bases outside the gene matches: 0. Germline CDR1 and CDR2: MNHNY and SVGAGI (reference sequence). This CDR3 reads CASSDRDYGYTF. The CDR3 region has the DNA TGTGCCAGCAGTGACAGGGACTATGGCTACACCTTC.

CDR3 sequence reads: CASTTPRGGFYGYTF. CDR3 nucleotides: TGTGCCAGCACCACTCCAAGGGGCGGCTTCTATGGCTACACCTTC. The chain carries TRBV28 and TRBJ1-2, with D perhaps TRBD1 (5 bases). Trimming removed 7 bases at V and 4 bases at J, with 19 bases between. There are 15 residues in the CDR3. Germline V gives CDR1 MDHEN, CDR2 SYDVKM.

This chain joins TRBV14 and TRBJ2-3; 8 bases are shared with TRBD2. CDR1 SGHDN and CDR2 FVKESK come from the germline V gene. The CDR3 covers 17 residues. The junction had 14 bases not matched to a gene; V was cut back by 4 bases and J by 5 bases. The CDR3 reads CASSPRSGNSRVDTQYF. The CDR3 DNA sequence: TGTGCCAGCAGCCCTCGTAGCGGGAATTCGCGGGTAGATACGCAGTATTTT.

V gene TRBV6-6 combines with J gene TRBJ2-3; D call uncertain. V was trimmed by 0 bases and J by 4 bases, leaving 11 bases between them. Looked up from germline, CDR1 is MNHNY and CDR2 is SVGAGI (reference sequence). This CDR3 region has 15 residues. The CDR3 coding sequence is TGTGCCAGCAGTTACTCTGTGGCCCTTTCAGATACGCAGTATTTT. Its protein product is CASSYSVALSDTQYF.

The chain carries TRBV6-1 and TRBJ2-2; 12 bases agree with TRBD1. There are 14 residues in the CDR3. With V trimmed by 8 bases and J by 6 bases, 4 bases remained unmatched. Looked up from germline, CDR1 is MNHNS and CDR2 is SASEGT. The CDR3 DNA reads TGTGCCAGCGGGACAGGGGGCGATGCCGGGGAGCTGTTTTTT. It encodes CASGTGGDAGELFF.

The CDR3 region is CAWSKARGAEAFF. CDR3 nucleotides: TGTGCCTGGAGCAAAGCCAGGGGCGCTGAAGCTTTCTTT. The chain is built from TRBV30 and TRBJ1-1; D is possibly TRBD1 (6 bases). V gave up 3 bases and J gave up 6 bases, with 14 bases separating them. The length of the CDR3 is 13 residues. Per the germline V gene, CDR1 is GTSNPN and CDR2 is SVGIG (reference sequence).

V and J are TRBV28 and TRBJ2-5; 10 nucleotides match TRBD2. Germline assignment: CDR1 MDHEN and CDR2 SYDVKM. The CDR3 length is 14 residues. The J segment lost 3 bases and the V segment lost 2 bases, leaving 0 bases of the junction unmatched. In nucleotides, the CDR3 is TGTGCCAGCAGTTTACTAGCGGGAGAAGAGACCCAGTACTTC. Its protein product is CASSLLAGEETQYF.

This sequence joins TRBV30 and TRBJ2-6; TRBD1 matches at 7 bases. Germline V gene lookup returns CDR1 GTSNPN and CDR2 SVGIG (reference sequence). V lost 4 bases to trimming and J lost 2 bases; unmatched junction nucleotides: 17. The CDR3 spans 19 residues. CDR3 nucleotides: TGTGCCTGGAACGAGGGACAGCAAGAAAAGTGGGCTGGGGCCAACGTCCTGACTTTC. Its translation is CAWNEGQQEKWAGANVLTF.

This clone was counted a few times. V and J are TRBV4-1 and TRBJ1-2, with TRBD1 matching over 9 bases. V lost 2 bases to trimming and J lost 6 bases; unmatched junction nucleotides: 4. The germline CDR1 and CDR2 sequences are MGHRA and YSYEKL. The CDR3 runs 14 residues. CDR3 sequence reads: CASSQLTGGHGYTF. CDR3 DNA: TGCGCCAGCAGCCAACTAACAGGGGGCCATGGCTACACCTTC.

The chain uses TRBV27 and TRBJ2-5; D not certain. CDR3 length equals 13 residues. V lost 1 base and J 5 bases, leaving 8 bases between the germline ends. Germline V lookup: CDR1 MNHEY, CDR2 SMNVEV (reference sequence). For the CDR3, the DNA is TGTGCCAGCAGTTTATATCGTTTTGAGACCCAGTACTTC. Protein sequence: CASSLYRFETQYF.

This chain links TRBV10-2 with TRBJ2-5; D unresolved. Trimming removed 3 bases at V and 5 bases at J, with 19 bases between. Germline V lookup: CDR1 WSHSY, CDR2 SAAADI. The CDR3 runs to 16 residues. CDR3 nucleotide sequence: TGCGCCAGCAGTGAATTGGAGAGGCGTGCGAGGGAGACCCAGTACTTC. The encoded protein is CASSELERRARETQYF.

The rearrangement uses TRBV5-1 and TRBJ2-7; 12 positions agree with TRBD2. The V and J ends lost 0 bases and 6 bases, in that order; junction bases with no gene match: 4. There are 15 residues in the CDR3. Germline CDR1 is SGHRS and CDR2 is YFSETQ. The CDR3 nucleotides are TGCGCCAGCAGCTTGGAGGGACTAGCGGGCTCCGAGCAGTACTTC. Protein: CASSLEGLAGSEQYF.

The genes are TRBV6-4 and TRBJ2-3; 7 bases map to TRBD2. CDR1 and CDR2 from the germline V gene are MRHNA and SNTAGT. The CDR3 sequence is 17 residues long. J gave up 3 bases and V 5 bases, and 14 bases lay outside the gene matches. CDR3 DNA sequence: TGTGCCAGCAGTCCCCTCGGAGCGGGATTTATGACAGATACGCAGTATTTT. It codes for CASSPLGAGFMTDTQYF.

The table lists this clone with many counts. The chain recombines TRBV6-4 with TRBJ2-3; the match to TRBD1 covers 8 bases. V lost 4 bases and J lost 2; bases outside the gene matches: 5. The CDR3 runs 15 residues. Germline V gene lookup returns CDR1 MRHNA and CDR2 SNTAGT. The CDR3 coding sequence is TGTGCCAGCAGTGCTGGGACAGGAGACACAGATACGCAGTATTTT. It codes for CASSAGTGDTDTQYF.